This entry describes one T cell receptor beta chain. The target antigen is unknown. V dropped 8 bases and J dropped 6; count of bases not matched to a gene: 8. The CDR3 is 14 residues long. The germline gives CDR1 SNHLY, CDR2 FYNNEI. The data stem from a study of siplizumab effects on memory and regulatory T cells. The protocol was immunoSEQ multiplex PCR, while the TCRdb copy is restricted to in-frame clones and leaves out a portion. The data contain roughly 92,000 clones, approximately 95% of them singletons. Study-level results: The apparent diversity of naive T cells exceeded that of memory cells, and naive T cells seemed to make a major contribution to the alloresponse. Proliferating CD4+ or CD8+ clones, roughly 80-96% of them, lacked an assignable naive or memory phenotype.

The sample comprised non-Treg CD4+ T cells sorted from blood. This TCR was recovered from a human donor in good health. The gene calls are TRBV2 and TRBJ1-5, with 9 bases matching TRBD1. In DNA, the CDR3 is TGTGCCAGCTCGACAGGACAGGGGTTTCAGCCCCAGCATTTT. Its protein is CASSTGQGFQPQHF.